This TCR beta chain was sequenced for a study of blood T cell repertoires in COVID-19. From germline, CDR1 is LNHDA and CDR2 SQIVND (reference sequence). V was clipped by 5 bases and J by 5 bases; unmatched bases: 14. The CDR3 loop spans 16 amino acids. Assay: immunoSEQ multiplex PCR; the TCRdb copy retains only in-frame clones and omits some. The table lists roughly 150,000 clones, roughly 84% of them singletons, with about 11% in the top ten. The sample consisted of peripheral blood. The TCR sequence derives from a woman older than 75 with active or convalescent COVID-19. J is TRBJ1-1 and V is TRBV19; 7 bases agree with TRBD1. For the CDR3, the DNA is TGTGCCAGTAGTCCTCAAGGGGGCGTTCATAGGACTGAAGCTTTCTTT. Its translation is CASSPQGGVHRTEAFF.